Presented here are 6 T cell receptor beta chains from one specimen sequenced in a study of T cells after yellow fever vaccination. TCRdb reanalysed the 5' RACE reads using MiXCR and keeps one entry per CDR3 protein. The sample lists 510,000 or so distinct CDR3 sequences, 15% to 20% occurring once. The sample consisted of PBMCs, taken 15 days after the yellow fever booster vaccination. Receptor source: a man aged 30 to 39 who received the YFV17D yellow fever vaccine.

Only a few counts were recorded for this clonotype. The rearrangement links TRBV6-2 or TRBV6-3 to TRBJ2-2; 8 positions agree with TRBD1. Germline V gene sequence: CDR1 MNHEY, CDR2 SVGEGT. This CDR3 contains 18 residues. Trimming cost V 5 bases and J 6 bases; bases outside gene matches: 17. The CDR3 region is CASSPGQGGTFGSGELFF. CDR3 in DNA: TGTGCCAGCAGTCCTGGACAGGGAGGAACTTTCGGGTCCGGGGAGCTGTTTTTT.

The chain combines TRBV21-1 with TRBJ2-7; the D call of TRBD1 is as the table states it, not checked on the DNA. TRBV21-1 is assigned pseudogene status. The CDR3 length is 16 residues. The CDR3 region is CASKSAGTAFAYEQYF. CDR3 DNA sequence: TGTGCCAGCAAGTCTGCCGGGACAGCCTTCGCCTACGAGCAGTACTTC.

The J gene is TRBJ2-7, the V gene TRBV10-3; D is ambiguous. From germline, CDR1 is ENHRY and CDR2 SYGVKD. Deletions cut 8 bases from V and 3 bases from J, with 8 bases between. This CDR3 comprises 11 residues. DNA of the CDR3: TGTGCCATCGGATGGGACTACGAGCAGTACTTC. Translation: CAIGWDYEQYF.

The gene calls are TRBV9 and TRBJ2-3; 10 positions match TRBD2. Germline values: CDR1 SGDLS, CDR2 YYNGEE. Trimming at V came to 3 bases and at J to 8 bases, leaving 18 bases not matched to a gene. The CDR3 covers 18 residues. The CDR3 bases are TGTGCCAGCAGCGCCTCGCCCCGGACTAGCGGTTCAATTGGTACGCAGTATTTT. The encoded protein is CASSASPRTSGSIGTQYF.

This chain links TRBV28 with TRBJ1-4, with D unresolved. Trimming pared 7 bases from V and 7 bases from J, leaving 7 bases between. In germline, CDR1 is MDHEN, CDR2 SYDVKM. This CDR3 is built from 11 residues. For the CDR3, the DNA is TGTGCCAGCATCGAAGGTGAAAAACTGTTTTTT. Its translation is CASIEGEKLFF.

The CDR3 sequence is CASKNGDRYNEQFF. The CDR3, as DNA: TGTGCCAGCAAGAACGGGGACCGTTACAATGAGCAGTTCTTC. The chain employs TRBV28 and TRBJ2-1; D may match TRBD1 or TRBD2 (5 bases each). CDR3 length equals 14 residues. Germline V gene lookup returns CDR1 MDHEN and CDR2 SYDVKM. V was clipped by 7 bases and J by 4 bases, with 14 bases between them.